This TCR beta chain originates from a study of T cells in localized non-small cell lung cancer. Regarding the study as a whole: It remains possible that heterogeneity exists, since only one tumor region was sequenced.

CDR1 and CDR2 from the germline V gene are SGHRS and YFSETQ. V lost 4 bases, J lost 7 bases, and 18 bases lay in between. The length of the CDR3 is 15 residues. Details on this clone: Its antigen is still unknown.

The repertoire was sequenced with immunoSEQ multiplex PCR; TCRdb's copy has only in-frame clones and lacks some. The sample carries some 10,000 clones, over 65% recorded once. V is TRBV5-1 and J is TRBJ2-1; either TRBD1 or TRBD2 may fit D (6 bases each). This TCR was sampled from a male donor aged 60 or over with stage I lung adenocarcinoma. Sequenced here: peripheral blood, sampled before any cancer treatment. The CDR3, as DNA: TGCGCCAGCAGCCCGGGGGCTAGTGGTAGGAATGAGCAGTTCTTC. Its protein is CASSPGASGRNEQFF.